These 20 T cell receptor beta chains were all obtained from the same sample, sequenced in a study of HIV-infected patients and healthy controls. TCRdb re-derived calls from the 5' RACE reads in MiXCR, one entry per CDR3 protein. The sample yields tens of thousands of distinct CDR3 sequences, about 15% seen once. The sample consisted of CD4+ T cells from blood. These receptors were taken from a human donor in good health.

This clonotype appeared many times. The chain joins TRBV4-3 to TRBJ1-5, with no clear D. Between the trimmed V and J ends, which lost 7 bases and 8 bases, there was a span of 6 bases. Germline V gene lookup returns CDR1 LGHNA and CDR2 YSLEER. This CDR3 is built from 10 residues. The CDR3 region has the DNA TGCGCCAGCACCCTTGAGCCCCAGCATTTT. Protein: CASTLEPQHF.

The V and J genes are TRBV27 and TRBJ1-2; D unclear. V was cut by 2 bases and J by 7 bases, with 11 bases left in between. CDR1 and CDR2 from the germline V gene are MNHEY and SMNVEV (reference sequence). CDR3 length equals 13 residues. The CDR3 sequence: CASSLERGFGYTF. The CDR3 nucleotides read TGTGCCAGCAGTTTAGAGAGAGGGTTTGGCTACACCTTC.

This clonotype appeared a few times. The chain joins TRBV19 to TRBJ1-2, with 9 bases matching TRBD1. Germline V gives CDR1 LNHDA, CDR2 SQIVND (reference sequence). Trimming cost V 4 bases and J 0 bases; bases outside gene matches: 6. The CDR3 totals 16 residues. Written as DNA, the CDR3 is TGTGCCAGTAGTAGCCGACAGGGGGATTCTAACTATGGCTACACCTTC. It specifies CASSSRQGDSNYGYTF.

This clonotype was seen more than once but under ten times. This chain's CDR3 is CASSETSVREQFF. The CDR3 DNA is TGTGCCAGCAGTGAAACTAGCGTTCGTGAGCAGTTCTTC. The rearrangement uses TRBV6-1 and TRBJ2-1; 7 bases agree with TRBD2. Germline assignment: CDR1 MNHNS and CDR2 SASEGT. The CDR3 runs to 13 residues. The J segment lost 9 bases and the V segment lost 2 bases, leaving 4 bases of the junction unmatched.

This clonotype was counted a few times. The rearrangement uses TRBV18 and TRBJ2-5, with 8 bases matching TRBD2. This CDR3 is built from 15 residues. Germline loops: CDR1 KGHSH, CDR2 LQKENI. The ends lost 4 bases at V and 1 base at J; junction bases unmatched: 5. The CDR3 nucleotides are TGTGCCAGCTCACAACGGACTAGCCCCCAAGAGACCCAGTACTTC. Its protein product is CASSQRTSPQETQYF.

This clonotype was found a few times. The V gene is TRBV14, the J gene TRBJ1-1; 10 bases map to TRBD1. The CDR3 is 14 amino acids. Trimming cost V 4 bases and J 5 bases; bases outside gene matches: 4. Germline CDR1 is SGHDN and CDR2 is FVKESK. CDR3 region: CASSPDRGFTEAFF. For the CDR3, the DNA is TGTGCCAGCAGCCCGGACAGGGGGTTTACTGAAGCTTTCTTT.

In this sample, this clonotype turned up a few times. The chain uses TRBV7-2 and TRBJ2-2; a possible D gene is TRBD1 (6 bases). Germline V lookup: CDR1 SGHTA, CDR2 FQGNSA. The CDR3 consists of 15 residues. V was shortened by 2 bases and J by 7 bases, with 14 bases between the two germline ends. DNA of the CDR3: TGTGCCAGCAGCTTAACAGGGTCGGGGAGCGGGGAGCTGTTTTTT. Protein: CASSLTGSGSGELFF.

The chain is built from TRBV29-1 and TRBJ2-5, with D hard to call. This CDR3 is 12 amino acids long. V was trimmed by 4 bases and J by 2 bases, leaving 8 bases between them. Germline V gene sequence: CDR1 SQVTM, CDR2 ANQGSEA. DNA for the CDR3: TGCAGCGTTGTTGTACAGCAAGAGACCCAGTACTTC. Protein sequence: CSVVVQQETQYF.

The V gene is TRBV11-3, the J gene TRBJ1-1, with TRBD1 as a possible D gene (5 bases). CDR1 is SGHNT, CDR2 YENEEA, per germline. The CDR3 consists of 13 residues. Trimming left V 7 bases short and J 5 bases short, with 14 bases between. The DNA for the CDR3 is TGTGCCAGCAACGTGCCGGGGCGAACTGAAGCTTTCTTT. Translation: CASNVPGRTEAFF.

The rearrangement joins TRBV7-7 to TRBJ2-5; possible D gene TRBD2, 6 bases. Germline V CDR1 and CDR2: SSHAT, FNYEAQ (reference sequence). V lost 1 base, J lost 5 bases, and 11 bases lay in between. The CDR3 totals 14 residues. CDR3 sequence: CASSLGSGLETQYF. DNA of the CDR3: TGTGCCAGCAGCTTAGGGTCGGGACTCGAGACCCAGTACTTC.

The V call is TRBV11-3, the J call TRBJ2-1, with D perhaps TRBD2 (6 bases). Germline V gene data show CDR1 as SGHNT and CDR2 as YENEEA. V lost 5 bases to trimming and J lost 7 bases, with 18 bases between them. CDR3 length: 15 residues. This CDR3 reads CASSRPVREGNEQFF. CDR3 nucleotides: TGTGCCAGCAGCCGTCCGGTGCGGGAAGGGAATGAGCAGTTCTTC.

The sample holds many counts of this clonotype. The rearrangement links TRBV11-3 to TRBJ2-3; D is uncertain. Trimming removed 0 bases at V and 4 bases at J, with 5 bases between. This CDR3 is 13 amino acids long. Looked up from germline, CDR1 is SGHNT and CDR2 is YENEEA. The DNA of the CDR3 is TGTGCCAGCAGCTTAGACCGGCCAGATACGCAGTATTTT. As protein: CASSLDRPDTQYF.

This clonotype occurred many times. V and J are TRBV6-5 and TRBJ2-1, with D hard to call. The CDR3 is made up of 14 amino acids. V was shortened by 2 bases and J by 3 bases, with 8 bases between the two germline ends. Germline V lookup: CDR1 MNHEY, CDR2 SVGAGI. In DNA form, the CDR3 reads TGTGCCAGCAGTTACCGGACCCTCTACAATGAGCAGTTCTTC. Encoded protein: CASSYRTLYNEQFF.

This clonotype was seen a few times. V usage is TRBV18 and J usage is TRBJ1-5; D may be TRBD1 (5 bases). The germline V and J ends were trimmed by 2 bases and 3 bases, with 11 bases remaining between them. The CDR3 spans 15 residues. The germline V gene encodes CDR1 KGHSH and CDR2 LQKENI. CDR3 nucleotide sequence: TGTGCCAGCTCACCAACGGCAGGGCCCAATCAGCCCCAGCATTTT. Its translation is CASSPTAGPNQPQHF.

This chain connects TRBV20-1 to TRBJ2-5; maybe TRBD1 (7 bases). CDR3 length equals 11 residues. V lost 3 bases, J lost 9 bases, and 11 bases lay in between. CDR1 DFQATT and CDR2 SNEGSKA come from the germline V gene (reference sequence). The CDR3 loop is CSASRGDSQYF. The CDR3 bases are TGCAGTGCTAGCAGGGGGGACTCCCAGTACTTC.

This clonotype appeared a few times. The rearrangement uses TRBV15 and TRBJ2-7, with 7 bases fitting TRBD1. V shed 4 bases, J shed 5 bases, and the junction held 14 bases outside the gene matches. There are 16 residues in the CDR3. Germline CDR1 is LNHNV and CDR2 is YYDKDF (reference sequence). CDR3 loop: CATSIGYGNRGNEQYF. For the CDR3, the DNA is TGTGCCACCAGCATCGGGTACGGCAACAGGGGCAACGAGCAGTACTTC.

The chain has TRBV20-1 and TRBJ1-1; no clear D gene. Between the trimmed V and J ends, which lost 5 bases and 1 base, there was a span of 5 bases. Germline loops: CDR1 DFQATT, CDR2 SNEGSKA (reference sequence). The CDR3 runs to 11 residues. The CDR3 protein is CSAWENTEAFF. DNA for the CDR3: TGCAGTGCTTGGGAGAACACTGAAGCTTTCTTT.

This clonotype is medium-sized within its sample. The chain recombines TRBV18 with TRBJ1-1, with TRBD1 identical over 9 bases. Trimming cost V 8 bases and J 10 bases; bases outside gene matches: 5. CDR3 length: 11 residues. Germline CDR1 KGHSH, CDR2 LQKENI. CDR3 residues: CASRTGDGAFF. DNA for the CDR3: TGTGCCAGCCGGACAGGGGACGGAGCTTTCTTT.

Turning to this clonotype: A read error may be the cause here, since a much bigger clone is one base away. The chain links TRBV7-2 to TRBJ2-2; no definite D call. The length of the CDR3 is 14 residues. Germline CDR1 is SGHTA and CDR2 is FQGNSA. Written as DNA, the CDR3 is TGTGGCAGCAGCCCTGGAAAGTACACCGGGGAGCTGTTTTTT. This encodes CGSSPGKYTGELFF.

The rearrangement joins TRBV4-2 to TRBJ2-7; 11 nucleotides match TRBD2. TRBJ2-1 matches the DNA end more closely, so the J call is doubtful. Per the germline V gene, CDR1 is LGHNA and CDR2 is YNFKEQ. The CDR3 runs to 16 residues. CDR3 loop: CASSPPLAGGVDEQFF. The DNA of the CDR3 is TGTGCCAGCAGCCCCCCCTTAGCGGGGGGGGTTGACGAGCAGTTCTTC.